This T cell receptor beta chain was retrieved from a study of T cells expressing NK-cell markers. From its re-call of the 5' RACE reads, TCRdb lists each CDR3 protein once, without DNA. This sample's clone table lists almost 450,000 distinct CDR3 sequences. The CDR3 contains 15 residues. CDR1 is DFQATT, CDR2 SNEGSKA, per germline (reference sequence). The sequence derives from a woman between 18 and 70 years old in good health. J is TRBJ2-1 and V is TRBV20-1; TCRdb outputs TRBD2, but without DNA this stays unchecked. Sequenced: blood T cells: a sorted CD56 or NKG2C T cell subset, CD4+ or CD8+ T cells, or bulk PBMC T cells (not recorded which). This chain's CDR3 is CSARRAGASYNEQFF.